Shown below are 22 T cell receptor beta chains from a single sample sequenced in a study of chemoradiotherapy in HPV16-positive cancers (dated by TCRdb to between 2021 and 2024). Library prep was done by the immunoSEQ multiplex PCR assay. In TCRdb, the immuneACCESS table is reduced to in-frame sequences with V and J assigned. These tables do not hold every clone; where another copy was compared, an unresolved V gene accounts for under half, and the others remain unexplained. The sample yields 9,500 to 15,000 clones; around 85% were counted once. The ten largest clones represent 2.5% to 3% of the sample. The starting material was blood, obtained from a patient who underwent chemoradiotherapy. Every receptor here comes from a human donor with HPV-associated anogenital cancer.

Remarks on this clone: An end of the junction does not agree with germline; a read error may underlie this. V is TRBV15 and J is TRBJ2-7, with D possibly matching TRBD2 (5 bases). Germline-derived CDR1 and CDR2 are LNHNV and YYDKDF (reference sequence). CDR3 size: 11 residues. Here the CDR3 DNA reads TGTGCCACCAGTGATGGGCGGGTGTTAAGCTTC. This gives the protein CATSDGRVLSF.

This chain connects TRBV19 to TRBJ2-3; TRBD1 matches 9 bases. The CDR3 runs to 14 residues. CDR1 is LNHDA, CDR2 SQIVND, per germline (reference sequence). V dropped 7 bases and J dropped 1; count of bases not matched to a gene: 3. CDR3 sequence: CASTRDRGTDTQYF. The CDR3 DNA sequence: TGTGCCAGTACCCGGGACAGGGGCACAGATACGCAGTATTTT.

J is TRBJ1-6 and V is TRBV30; D remains unclear. V shed 8 bases and J shed 0 bases, with 17 bases lying between them. CDR3 length equals 16 residues. Per the germline V gene, CDR1 is GTSNPN and CDR2 is SVGIG (reference sequence). The CDR3 is CAAPREASSYNSPLHF. The CDR3 coding sequence is TGTGCCGCGCCGCGGGAAGCGAGCTCCTATAATTCACCCCTCCACTTT. Full variable domain (rest looked up from reference TRBV30 and TRBJ1-6): SQTIHQWPATLVQPVGSPLSLECTVEGTSNPNLYWYRQAAGRGLQLLFYSVGIGQISSEVPQNLSASRPQDRQFILSSKKLLLSDSGFYLCAAPREASSYNSPLHFGNGTRLTVT.

The chain is built from TRBV6-6 and TRBJ1-1; no clear D. The CDR3 runs to 11 residues. Trimming took off 5 bases at V and 6 bases at J, with 7 bases between the two ends. In germline, CDR1 is MNHNY, CDR2 SVGAGI (reference sequence). CDR3 coding DNA: TGTGCCAGCAGTCCCCGGGCTGAAGCTTTCTTT. As protein: CASSPRAEAFF.

V gene TRBV19 combines with J gene TRBJ1-4, with TRBD1 matching 10 bases. Germline assignment: CDR1 LNHDA and CDR2 SQIVND (reference sequence). V lost 5 bases, J lost 5 bases, and 5 bases stayed unmatched. The CDR3 covers 15 residues. CDR3 in amino acids: CASSSPGQGNEKLFF. DNA of the CDR3: TGTGCCAGTAGTTCACCGGGACAGGGGAATGAAAAACTGTTTTTT.

This clone came up once. J is TRBJ1-1 and V is TRBV6-5, with no clear D. Looked up from germline, CDR1 is MNHEY and CDR2 is SVGAGI. Deletions cut 2 bases from V and 4 bases from J, with 8 bases between. The CDR3 is 13 residues long. DNA of the CDR3: TGTGCCAGCAGTTACGACTCCTCCACTGAAGCTTTCTTT. Residues: CASSYDSSTEAFF.

V gene TRBV4-1 combines with J gene TRBJ1-2; D remains unclear. The length of the CDR3 is 11 residues. V lost 0 bases, J lost 8 bases, and 4 bases lay in between. Per the germline V gene, CDR1 is MGHRA and CDR2 is YSYEKL. The chain's CDR3 is CASSQDRGYTF. CDR3 in DNA: TGCGCCAGCAGCCAAGACAGGGGCTACACCTTC.

The chain combines TRBV15 with TRBJ2-7; D is possibly TRBD2 (6 bases). Trimming removed 5 bases from V and 2 bases from J, with 22 bases in between. The CDR3 covers 17 residues. Germline assignment: CDR1 LNHNV and CDR2 YYDKDF (reference sequence). The DNA for the CDR3 is TGTGCCACCAGCCACGGCAAGCATGGGCGCGGGGCCTACGAGCAGTACTTC. Protein sequence: CATSHGKHGRGAYEQYF.

CDR3 in DNA: TGTGCCAGCAGCCCCCCAGACAGAGGCTACACCTTC. Its protein product is CASSPPDRGYTF. The chain joins TRBV7-9 to TRBJ1-2, with D possibly matching TRBD1 (5 bases). The V and J ends lost 5 bases and 8 bases respectively, with 12 bases between them. CDR1 is SEHNR, CDR2 FQNEAQ, per germline (reference sequence). This CDR3 spans 12 amino acids.

The rearrangement uses TRBV7-2 and TRBJ2-1, with 9 nucleotides matching TRBD2. CDR1 is SGHTA, CDR2 FQGNSA, per germline. The CDR3 has 17 residues. V lost 2 bases, J lost 7 bases, and 12 bases stayed unmatched. CDR3 residues: CASSLRSGGGAGNEQFF. The CDR3 DNA follows: TGTGCCAGCAGCTTACGGTCTGGCGGGGGGGCCGGAAATGAGCAGTTCTTC.

V is TRBV6-5 and J is TRBJ2-2; tentatively, D is TRBD2 (6 bases). V gave up 4 bases and J gave up 6 bases, with 15 bases separating them. The CDR3 loop spans 15 amino acids. Germline V lookup: CDR1 MNHEY, CDR2 SVGAGI. The CDR3: CASSSGNSGAGELFF. In nucleotides, the CDR3 is TGTGCCAGCAGTTCAGGGAATTCGGGGGCCGGGGAGCTGTTTTTT.

The sample holds one count of this clone. The V gene is TRBV5-1, the J gene TRBJ2-5; tentative D call: TRBD1 (5 bases). Deletions cut 2 bases from V and 4 bases from J, with 9 bases between. The length of the CDR3 is 13 residues. CDR1 and CDR2 (germline): SGHRS, YFSETQ. The CDR3 coding sequence is TGCGCCAGCAGCTTCCCGCAGGGAGAGACCCAGTACTTC. As protein: CASSFPQGETQYF.

This clone came up a few times. The rearrangement joins TRBV28 to TRBJ2-7; a possible D gene is TRBD2 (6 bases). The V gene lost 3 bases and the J gene lost 6 bases, with 9 bases spanning the gap. This CDR3 comprises 12 residues. Germline CDR1 and CDR2: MDHEN and SYDVKM. CDR3 nucleotide sequence: TGTGCCAGCAGTTTGTTGGGGGGCGAGCAGTACTTC. This sequence encodes CASSLLGGEQYF. Supplemented by reference TRBV28 and TRBJ2-7, the full variable domain reads DVKVTQSSRYLVKRTGEKVFLECVQDMDHENMFWYRQDPGLGLRLIYFSYDVKMKEKGDIPEGYSVSREKKERFSLILESASTNQTSMYLCASSLLGGEQYFGPGTRLTVT.

This chain uses TRBV18 with TRBJ2-5, with D unclear. CDR3 size: 15 residues. The V end lost 6 bases, the J end lost 2 bases, and 16 bases lay between the germline ends. CDR1 KGHSH and CDR2 LQKENI come from the germline V gene. CDR3 region: CASSRPPGSQETQYF. Here the CDR3 DNA reads TGTGCCAGCTCTCGCCCGCCGGGTAGTCAAGAGACCCAGTACTTC.

The genes are TRBV4-1 and TRBJ1-6, with D hard to call. V dropped 1 base and J dropped 7 bases, with 14 bases sitting between them. The CDR3 sequence is 16 residues long. Germline V lookup: CDR1 MGHRA, CDR2 YSYEKL. The CDR3 coding sequence is TGCGCCAGCAGCCAAGTGCCCGGAGCGGAGAATTCACCCCTCCACTTT. Protein sequence: CASSQVPGAENSPLHF.

This rearrangement joins TRBV5-1 to TRBJ1-2; perhaps TRBD1 as D (6 bases). The CDR3 sequence is 13 residues long. Trimming took 4 bases from V and 4 from J, leaving 11 bases between them. Looked up from germline, CDR1 is SGHRS and CDR2 is YFSETQ. The CDR3 spells CASSAGQLYGYTF. Written as DNA, the CDR3 is TGCGCCAGCAGCGCCGGACAGCTCTATGGCTACACCTTC.

The CDR3 protein is CASSLDRFSNQPQHF. The CDR3 DNA sequence: TGTGCCAGCAGCTTGGACAGGTTTAGCAATCAGCCCCAGCATTTT. The V and J genes are TRBV7-2 and TRBJ1-5; TRBD1 aligns across 7 bases. This CDR3 has 15 residues. Germline CDR1 SGHTA, CDR2 FQGNSA. The trim removed 3 bases at V and 0 bases at J, leaving 2 bases unmatched.

The chain couples TRBV5-1 to TRBJ2-3; 12 bases line up with TRBD2. Trimming cost V 7 bases and J 8 bases; bases outside gene matches: 11. The germline CDR1 and CDR2 sequences are SGHRS and YFSETQ. This CDR3 region has 15 residues. This CDR3 reads CASEQTSGGRSTQYF. CDR3 DNA: TGCGCCAGCGAACAGACTAGCGGGGGACGGAGTACGCAGTATTTT.

The chain couples TRBV30 to TRBJ2-7; D is ambiguous. Germline V gives CDR1 GTSNPN, CDR2 SVGIG (reference sequence). CDR3 size: 14 residues. The ends were cut back, 3 bases at V and 3 bases at J, with 15 bases in the middle. The CDR3 DNA sequence: TGTGCCTGGAGGCCAATAGGCTCTAGCTACGAGCAGTACTTC. Encoded protein: CAWRPIGSSYEQYF.

The chain couples TRBV10-3 to TRBJ2-1, with D tentatively TRBD2 (6 bases). Germline-derived CDR1 and CDR2 are ENHRY and SYGVKD. V lost 2 bases, J lost 5 bases, and 10 bases lay in between. The CDR3 is 14 amino acids. The CDR3: CAISERGRNNEQFF. The CDR3 bases are TGTGCCATCAGTGAGCGGGGGAGGAACAATGAGCAGTTCTTC.

As concerns this clone: Within the sample, other DNA sequences also encode this same CDR3. V usage is TRBV11-2 and J usage is TRBJ1-2, with D uncertain. Trimming stripped 3 bases from V and 4 bases from J, with 9 bases between. Germline V CDR1 and CDR2: SGHAT, FQNNGV. This CDR3 has 13 amino acids. CDR3 residues: CASSFGVGYGYTF. In nucleotides, the CDR3 is TGTGCCAGCAGCTTTGGGGTAGGCTATGGCTACACCTTC.

The table lists this clone with a count of one. This chain links TRBV11-2 with TRBJ2-1; 10 bases line up with TRBD2. From germline, CDR1 is SGHAT and CDR2 FQNNGV. V lost 3 bases, J lost 4 bases, and 6 bases stayed unmatched. There are 16 residues in the CDR3. The CDR3 nucleotides are TGTGCCAGCAGCTTCCTAAGCGGGGGGGCATACAATGAGCAGTTCTTC. Its translation is CASSFLSGGAYNEQFF.